The 2 T cell receptor beta chains below come from one sample, sequenced in a study of cytomegalovirus exposure and HLA in healthy donors. In the PCR, 60 Vbeta and 13 Jbeta primers were used. The table came from immunoSEQ multiplex PCR; TCRdb's copy has only in-frame clones and leaves some out. The listing contains about 200,000 clones. What was sequenced was PBMCs. These receptors all stem from a woman aged 25 to 39 in good health and CMV-seropositive.

V and J are TRBV18 and TRBJ1-1, with 8 positions matching TRBD1. CDR3 length equals 16 residues. Trimming removed 2 bases from V and 1 base from J; junction bases left unmatched: 6. CDR1 and CDR2 (germline): KGHSH, LQKENI. The CDR3: CASSPILGQGNTEAFF. The CDR3 bases are TGTGCCAGCTCACCAATACTCGGACAGGGGAACACTGAAGCTTTCTTT.

This sequence joins TRBV6-5 and TRBJ1-1; 9 nucleotides line up with TRBD1. In germline, CDR1 is MNHEY, CDR2 SVGAGI. Trimming cost V 5 bases and J 5 bases; bases outside gene matches: 9. The CDR3 totals 15 residues. This CDR3 reads CASSTERQGGTEAFF. The CDR3 nucleotides read TGTGCCAGCAGTACCGAACGACAGGGGGGAACTGAAGCTTTCTTT.